Listed below are T cell receptor beta chains from one sample, sequenced in a study of cytomegalovirus exposure and HLA in healthy donors. Some clones are missing from TCRdb's copy, which holds only in-frame ones; the method was immunoSEQ multiplex PCR. The sample consists of about 160,000 clones, 70% to 80% of them appearing once. Material for sequencing was PBMCs. The receptors here all came from a man aged 25 to 45 in good health and CMV-seronegative. The CDR3 runs from the conserved cysteine through the conserved F or W. The D gene is left open where the match is weak. The size field is filled for only some rows; it gives once, few, many or a size class.

v_call: TRBV10-3; d_call: TRBD1; j_call: TRBJ2-7; clone_size: NA; cdr3_nt: TGTGCCATCAGTGACGACAGGGGACGGTACGAGCAGTACTTC; cdr3_aa: CAISDDRGRYEQYF
v_call: TRBV13; d_call: NA; j_call: TRBJ2-1; clone_size: NA; cdr3_nt: TGTGCCAGCAGCCGCCCCAGGGACAATGAGCAGTTCTTC; cdr3_aa: CASSRPRDNEQFF
v_call: TRBV7-2; d_call: TRBD1; j_call: TRBJ2-5; clone_size: few; cdr3_nt: TGTGCCAGCAGCTTAGGCGACAGGGTAAAAGAGACCCAGTACTTC; cdr3_aa: CASSLGDRVKETQYF
v_call: TRBV5-6; d_call: NA; j_call: TRBJ1-2; clone_size: few; cdr3_nt: TGTGCCAGCAGCTTGGCGGCAGGGCTTAGTGACTATGGCTACACCTTC; cdr3_aa: CASSLAAGLSDYGYTF
v_call: TRBV5-6; d_call: NA; j_call: TRBJ2-5; clone_size: NA; cdr3_nt: TGTGCCAGCAGCTTGCTTGAGACAACGACAGAGACCCAGTACTTC; cdr3_aa: CASSLLETTTETQYF
v_call: TRBV6-5; d_call: NA; j_call: TRBJ1-5; clone_size: few; cdr3_nt: TGTGCCAGCAGTTACTCAGCTCTACAGGCTCAGCCCCAGCATTTT; cdr3_aa: CASSYSALQAQPQHF
v_call: TRBV6-5; d_call: NA; j_call: TRBJ1-5; clone_size: NA; cdr3_nt: TGTGCCAGCAGTTACTCGTCCAGGGGCGGAGGTCAGCCCCAGCATTTT; cdr3_aa: CASSYSSRGGGQPQHF
v_call: TRBV30; d_call: NA; j_call: TRBJ2-4; clone_size: NA; cdr3_nt: TGTGCCTGCTCTACAGGGAGCAAAAACATTCAGTACTTC; cdr3_aa: CACSTGSKNIQYF
v_call: TRBV4-3; d_call: TRBD2; j_call: TRBJ2-2; clone_size: NA; cdr3_nt: TGCGCCAGCAGCCAACTAGCGGGGGGGTTGAACACCGGGGAGCTGTTTTTT; cdr3_aa: CASSQLAGGLNTGELFF
v_call: TRBV10-1; d_call: TRBD1; j_call: TRBJ2-7; clone_size: NA; cdr3_nt: TGCGCCAGCAGTGAGTACAGGGGGTCCTACGAGCAGTACTTC; cdr3_aa: CASSEYRGSYEQYF
v_call: TRBV19; d_call: TRBD1; j_call: TRBJ2-5; clone_size: once; cdr3_nt: TGTGCCAGTAGTAGAACCGGGACAGCTCACCAAGAGACCCAGTACTTC; cdr3_aa: CASSRTGTAHQETQYF
v_call: TRBV11-3; d_call: TRBD1; j_call: TRBJ2-2; clone_size: NA; cdr3_nt: TGTGCCAGCAGCTTAGGATACAGGGGACACGGGGAGCTGTTTTTT; cdr3_aa: CASSLGYRGHGELFF
v_call: TRBV29-1; d_call: TRBD1; j_call: TRBJ2-2; clone_size: once; cdr3_nt: TGCAGCGTTGAAGGGCCGGGACAGGGGGCGTCTGGGGAGCTGTTTTTT; cdr3_aa: CSVEGPGQGASGELFF
v_call: TRBV7-9; d_call: NA; j_call: TRBJ1-1; clone_size: NA; cdr3_nt: TGTGCCAGCAGCGAGTCAGGGGCTGGGGACACTGAAGCTTTCTTT; cdr3_aa: CASSESGAGDTEAFF
v_call: TRBV30; d_call: NA; j_call: TRBJ1-1; clone_size: NA; cdr3_nt: TGTGCCTGGAGTACAGACATGAACACTGAAGCTTTCTTT; cdr3_aa: CAWSTDMNTEAFF
v_call: TRBV15; d_call: NA; j_call: TRBJ1-2; clone_size: NA; cdr3_nt: TGTGCCACCAGGCCGACAGTGTCTCATGGCTACACCTTC; cdr3_aa: CATRPTVSHGYTF
v_call: TRBV4-3; d_call: TRBD1; j_call: TRBJ2-3; clone_size: few; cdr3_nt: TGCGCCAGCAGCCAACACAGGGGAGTGGGCACAGATACGCAGTATTTT; cdr3_aa: CASSQHRGVGTDTQYF
v_call: TRBV4-1; d_call: TRBD2; j_call: TRBJ2-1; clone_size: NA; cdr3_nt: TGCGCCAGCAGTCTAACTAGCGGGAGATTGAATGAGCAGTTCTTC; cdr3_aa: CASSLTSGRLNEQFF
v_call: TRBV6-1; d_call: TRBD2; j_call: TRBJ2-1; clone_size: NA; cdr3_nt: TGTGCCAGCAGTCAACCTAGCGGGAGTGTATATGAGCAGTTCTTC; cdr3_aa: CASSQPSGSVYEQFF
v_call: TRBV11-2; d_call: NA; j_call: TRBJ2-7; clone_size: NA; cdr3_nt: TGTGCCAGCAGCTTAGAGCGGCCTTACGAGCAGTACTTC; cdr3_aa: CASSLERPYEQYF
v_call: TRBV7-6; d_call: TRBD1; j_call: TRBJ1-3; clone_size: NA; cdr3_nt: TGTGCCAGCAGCTTCGGACAGGGCTCGGGAAACACCATATATTTT; cdr3_aa: CASSFGQGSGNTIYF
v_call: TRBV6-4; d_call: TRBD2; j_call: TRBJ2-1; clone_size: medium-sized; cdr3_nt: TGTGCCAGCAGTGACTCGGGGCTAGCGGGCTACAATGAGCAGTTCTTC; cdr3_aa: CASSDSGLAGYNEQFF
v_call: TRBV28; d_call: NA; j_call: TRBJ2-7; clone_size: NA; cdr3_nt: TGTGCCAGCAGTTCAGACTACGAGCAGTACTTC; cdr3_aa: CASSSDYEQYF
v_call: TRBV4-3; d_call: TRBD2; j_call: TRBJ2-3; clone_size: NA; cdr3_nt: TGCGCCAGCAGCCAAGGGGGGAGTAGCGGGATCGATACGCAGTATTTT; cdr3_aa: CASSQGGSSGIDTQYF
v_call: TRBV25-1; d_call: NA; j_call: TRBJ2-1; clone_size: few; cdr3_nt: TGTGCCAGCAGTGATCCACTGGGCGATGAGCAGTTCTTC; cdr3_aa: CASSDPLGDEQFF
v_call: TRBV12-1; d_call: NA; j_call: TRBJ2-1; clone_size: NA; cdr3_nt: TGTGCCAGCAGCTTTCCCCCCCCAATCTTC; cdr3_aa: CASSFPPPIF
v_call: TRBV30; d_call: NA; j_call: TRBJ1-6; clone_size: NA; cdr3_nt: TGTGCCTGGGGGGGACTGGATCCTCTCCACTTT; cdr3_aa: CAWGGLDPLHF
v_call: TRBV7-9; d_call: TRBD2; j_call: TRBJ2-7; clone_size: NA; cdr3_nt: TGTGCCAGCAGCTCCAGACTAGCGGAAGCCCTCTCCTACGAGCAGTACTTC; cdr3_aa: CASSSRLAEALSYEQYF
v_call: TRBV7-9; d_call: TRBD2; j_call: TRBJ2-7; clone_size: NA; cdr3_nt: TGTGCCAGCAGCTTAGCGGACGGGGGGGCAGATGTCGAGCAGTACTTC; cdr3_aa: CASSLADGGADVEQYF
v_call: TRBV5-1; d_call: TRBD2; j_call: TRBJ2-1; clone_size: NA; cdr3_nt: TGCGCCAGCATCAGAACTAGCGGGGTTTACAATGAGCAGTTCTTC; cdr3_aa: CASIRTSGVYNEQFF
v_call: TRBV11-3; d_call: TRBD1; j_call: TRBJ2-7; clone_size: NA; cdr3_nt: TGTGCCAGCAGCTTAGATAAATTCCCGGGACAGCCATACGAGCAGTACTTC; cdr3_aa: CASSLDKFPGQPYEQYF
v_call: TRBV9; d_call: TRBD2; j_call: TRBJ2-5; clone_size: NA; cdr3_nt: TGTGCCAGCAGCGCCAGCGGGGGGGACTACCAAGAGACCCAGTACTTC; cdr3_aa: CASSASGGDYQETQYF
v_call: TRBV6-5; d_call: NA; j_call: TRBJ2-2; clone_size: NA; cdr3_nt: TGTGCCAGCAGTTACTCTGGGACTGATAACACCGGGGAGCTGTTTTTT; cdr3_aa: CASSYSGTDNTGELFF
v_call: TRBV10-1; d_call: NA; j_call: TRBJ2-2; clone_size: NA; cdr3_nt: TGCGCCAGCAGTGTAGGAGGTGGGGAGCTGTTTTTT; cdr3_aa: CASSVGGGELFF
v_call: TRBV4-3; d_call: TRBD2; j_call: TRBJ2-2; clone_size: NA; cdr3_nt: TGCGCCAGCAGGGCGACTAGCTCCCCCAACACCGGGGAGCTGTTTTTT; cdr3_aa: CASRATSSPNTGELFF
v_call: TRBV4-3; d_call: TRBD2; j_call: TRBJ2-7; clone_size: NA; cdr3_nt: TGCGCCAGCAGCCTAACGGGGGGGCCCGCCTACGAGCAGTACTTC; cdr3_aa: CASSLTGGPAYEQYF
v_call: TRBV7-6; d_call: NA; j_call: TRBJ2-7; clone_size: NA; cdr3_nt: TGTGCCAGCAGCTTAGTACTTGGCTCCTACGAGCAGTACTTC; cdr3_aa: CASSLVLGSYEQYF
v_call: TRBV30; d_call: NA; j_call: TRBJ2-5; clone_size: NA; cdr3_nt: TGTGCCTGGAGTGGGCAGAGGCAGTACTTC; cdr3_aa: CAWSGQRQYF
v_call: TRBV27; d_call: TRBD1; j_call: TRBJ1-1; clone_size: NA; cdr3_nt: TGTGCCAGCAGTTCGACAGGGGGCTGGGCTTTCTTT; cdr3_aa: CASSSTGGWAFF
v_call: TRBV2; d_call: TRBD1; j_call: TRBJ2-7; clone_size: few; cdr3_nt: TGTGCCAGCAGTGACCGGGACAGGGGGCGTGAGCAGTACTTC; cdr3_aa: CASSDRDRGREQYF
v_call: TRBV7-6; d_call: NA; j_call: TRBJ2-7; clone_size: NA; cdr3_nt: TGTGCCAGCAGCTTAGCAGGAGGGGGCGCCTACGAGCAGTACTTC; cdr3_aa: CASSLAGGGAYEQYF
v_call: TRBV5-1; d_call: TRBD1; j_call: TRBJ1-1; clone_size: NA; cdr3_nt: TGCGCCAGCAGCTTGGAACAGGGGGCAACTGAAGCTTTCTTT; cdr3_aa: CASSLEQGATEAFF
v_call: TRBV27; d_call: TRBD1; j_call: TRBJ1-1; clone_size: NA; cdr3_nt: TGTGCCAGCAGTCCCGGGACAGGAGCGAACACTGAAGCTTTCTTT; cdr3_aa: CASSPGTGANTEAFF
v_call: TRBV2; d_call: NA; j_call: TRBJ2-2; clone_size: NA; cdr3_nt: TGTGCCAGCAGCGCGAGGCCCTCAGGGGGGCCCGGCACCGGGGAGCTGTTTTTT; cdr3_aa: CASSARPSGGPGTGELFF
v_call: TRBV6-1; d_call: TRBD1; j_call: TRBJ1-6; clone_size: NA; cdr3_nt: TGTGCCAGCGGGACAGACACCTATAATTCACCCCTCCACTTT; cdr3_aa: CASGTDTYNSPLHF
v_call: TRBV10-1; d_call: NA; j_call: TRBJ2-1; clone_size: few; cdr3_nt: TGCGCCAGTTCAGAGCGTTACAATGAGCAGTTCTTC; cdr3_aa: CASSERYNEQFF
v_call: TRBV7-8; d_call: NA; j_call: TRBJ1-1; clone_size: once; cdr3_nt: TGTGCCAGCAGTCCTGACACGTTAAACACTGAAGCTTTCTTT; cdr3_aa: CASSPDTLNTEAFF
v_call: TRBV7-2; d_call: NA; j_call: TRBJ2-5; clone_size: NA; cdr3_nt: TGTGCCAGCAGCTTAGCGGCGGGCGACGAGACCCAGTACTTC; cdr3_aa: CASSLAAGDETQYF
v_call: TRBV27; d_call: NA; j_call: TRBJ1-1; clone_size: NA; cdr3_nt: TGTGCCAGCAGTTCGGGGTACCCTATGAACACTGAAGCTTTCTTT; cdr3_aa: CASSSGYPMNTEAFF
v_call: TRBV4-1; d_call: NA; j_call: TRBJ1-1; clone_size: NA; cdr3_nt: TGCGCCAGCAGCCAAGCGTTGTCAGGGGATACTGAAGCTTTCTTT; cdr3_aa: CASSQALSGDTEAFF
v_call: TRBV5-6; d_call: NA; j_call: TRBJ2-1; clone_size: NA; cdr3_nt: TGTGCCAGCAGCTTGTTTAGACTACCCGGTGAGCAGTTCTTC; cdr3_aa: CASSLFRLPGEQFF
v_call: TRBV4-1; d_call: TRBD1; j_call: TRBJ2-7; clone_size: few; cdr3_nt: TGCGCCAGCAGCCGAGGACAGGGGGGCGACGAGCAGTACTTC; cdr3_aa: CASSRGQGGDEQYF
v_call: TRBV7-8; d_call: NA; j_call: TRBJ2-7; clone_size: NA; cdr3_nt: TGTGCCAGCAGCTACCGGGACATAAGGTCCCTCTACGAGCAGTACTTC; cdr3_aa: CASSYRDIRSLYEQYF
v_call: TRBV15; d_call: NA; j_call: TRBJ1-2; clone_size: NA; cdr3_nt: TGTGCCACCAGCAGAGCCCTCTATGGCTACACCTTC; cdr3_aa: CATSRALYGYTF